Following are 29 T cell receptor beta chains from one sample sequenced in a study of blood T cell repertoires in COVID-19 (dated by TCRdb to about 2020). Receptor libraries were prepared by the immunoSEQ multiplex PCR assay. TCRdb limited this immuneACCESS table to in-frame rearrangements with V and J called. A share of clones is missing; checked studies link under half to unresolved V genes, and the rest is unexplained. This sample is represented by over 65,000 clones; approximately 90% of them were singletons. Less than 0.8% of the sample is held by the ten biggest clonotypes. Sequenced material: peripheral blood. The receptors come from a woman of 80 years or more with acute or convalescent COVID-19.

The chain employs TRBV7-3 and TRBJ2-2; 9 bases are shared with TRBD1. The germline gives CDR1 SGHTA, CDR2 FQGTGA. The CDR3 length is 17 residues. V lost 3 bases, J lost 3 bases, and 8 bases stayed unmatched. The CDR3 nucleotides read TGTGCCAGCAGCTTCTCTCGGACAGGGGAAGACACCGGGGAGCTGTTTTTT. Translating it yields CASSFSRTGEDTGELFF.

This chain joins TRBV2 and TRBJ1-2; 9 positions match TRBD1. Looked up from germline, CDR1 is SNHLY and CDR2 is FYNNEI. The CDR3 is 14 residues long. J was trimmed by 1 base and V by 6 bases; bases with no gene match: 3. CDR3 sequence (DNA): TGTGCCAGCAGCCAGGGACAGGGTAACTATGGCTACACCTTC. Encoded protein: CASSQGQGNYGYTF. The entire variable domain, with the rest obtained from reference TRBV2 and TRBJ1-2, is as follows: EPEVTQTPSHQVTQMGQEVILRCVPISNHLYFYWYRQILGQKVEFLVSFYNNEISEKSEIFDDQFSVERPDGSNFTLKIRSTKLEDSAMYFCASSQGQGNYGYTFGSGTRLTVV.

For the CDR3, the DNA is TGTGCCAGCAGTCCATTCGGACAGGGTCAAGAGACCCAGTACTTC. This codes for CASSPFGQGQETQYF. The V gene is TRBV28, the J gene TRBJ2-5; 8 bases agree with TRBD1. The germline V gene has CDR1 MDHEN and CDR2 SYDVKM. Trimming cost V 5 bases and J 2 bases; bases outside gene matches: 7. This CDR3 is 15 amino acids long. Filled out from reference TRBV28 and TRBJ2-5, the complete variable domain reads DVKVTQSSRYLVKRTGEKVFLECVQDMDHENMFWYRQDPGLGLRLIYFSYDVKMKEKGDIPEGYSVSREKKERFSLILESASTNQTSMYLCASSPFGQGQETQYFGPGTRLLVL.

The DNA of the CDR3 is TGCGCCAGCAGCCAGCAATTGACAAGGGGGCCAGATACGCAGTATTTT. Translation: CASSQQLTRGPDTQYF. The J gene is TRBJ2-3, the V gene TRBV4-1, with 7 positions matching TRBD1. The length of the CDR3 is 16 residues. J gave up 4 bases and V 3 bases, and 10 bases lay outside the gene matches. The germline V gene encodes CDR1 MGHRA and CDR2 YSYEKL.

The V and J genes are TRBV23-1 and TRBJ1-3, with TRBD1 as a possible D gene (6 bases). TRBV23-1 falls under the ORF class, with uncertain function. V was cut by 4 bases and J by 2 bases, with 18 bases left in between. The CDR3 contains 17 residues. CDR3 protein: CASSRAHRELTGNTIYF. In nucleotides, the CDR3 is TGCGCCAGCAGTCGAGCACACAGGGAACTAACTGGAAACACCATATATTTT.

The V gene is TRBV6-2 or TRBV6-3, the J gene TRBJ1-5, with 7 bases fitting TRBD1. Germline loops: CDR1 MNHEY, CDR2 SVGEGT. Trimming took 0 bases from V and 4 from J; bases not matched to a gene: 9. CDR3 length: 17 residues. CDR3 region: CASSYSILDRVNQPQHF. CDR3 sequence (DNA): TGTGCCAGCAGTTACTCTATCTTAGACAGGGTGAATCAGCCCCAGCATTTT.

V gene TRBV27 combines with J gene TRBJ2-7; 8 positions match TRBD1. Germline V lookup: CDR1 MNHEY, CDR2 SMNVEV (reference sequence). The CDR3 loop spans 14 amino acids. Unmatched junction bases numbered 6, after V lost 5 bases and J lost 3 bases. The CDR3 sequence is CASSTLGQGYEQYF. Here the CDR3 DNA reads TGTGCCAGCAGTACTCTAGGACAGGGCTACGAGCAGTACTTC.

The chain uses TRBV6-5 and TRBJ1-6; 10 bases are shared with TRBD1. Germline lookup yields CDR1 MNHEY and CDR2 SVGAGI. The V segment lost 6 bases and the J segment 3 bases; nucleotides outside the gene matches: 2. This CDR3 region has 15 residues. CDR3 amino acids: CASRRTGGYNSPLHF. The DNA for the CDR3 is TGTGCCAGCAGAAGGACAGGGGGCTATAATTCACCCCTCCACTTT.

J is TRBJ2-4 and V is TRBV6-5; TRBD2 matches 8 bases. Germline CDR1 reads MNHEY; CDR2 reads SVGAGI. There are 14 residues in the CDR3. The V gene end was trimmed by 6 bases and the J gene end by 7 bases; junction bases not matched to a gene: 8. Written as DNA, the CDR3 is TGTGCCAGCAGCCCACGCGGGAGGTCGAACATTCAGTACTTC. As protein: CASSPRGRSNIQYF.

The chain has TRBV4-3 and TRBJ1-3; possibly TRBD1 for D (5 bases). CDR3 length: 16 amino acids. The germline V gene encodes CDR1 LGHNA and CDR2 YSLEER. The V end was cut by 0 bases, the J end by 0 bases, with 9 bases between. CDR3 bases: TGCGCCAGCAGCCAAGAGCGGGGGACCTCTGGAAACACCATATATTTT. Its translation: CASSQERGTSGNTIYF.

The J gene is TRBJ2-5, the V gene TRBV4-3, with unresolved D. The CDR3 spans 14 residues. CDR1 and CDR2 (germline): LGHNA, YSLEER. Trimming pared 3 bases from V and 5 bases from J, leaving 13 bases between. Here the CDR3 DNA reads TGCGCCAGCAGCCACGCCCGCTACGAGGAGACCCAGTACTTC. Translated, it gives CASSHARYEETQYF.

The chain links TRBV10-3 to TRBJ1-6; tentative D call: TRBD1 (5 bases). The V gene's germline CDR1 is ENHRY and CDR2 SYGVKD. This CDR3 has 14 amino acids. The germline V and J ends were trimmed by 2 bases and 7 bases, with 9 bases remaining between them. In DNA form, the CDR3 reads TGTGCCATCAGTGAGGCTAGGGGAAATTCACCCCTCCACTTT. Translating gives CAISEARGNSPLHF.

The chain links TRBV6-5 to TRBJ2-7; 9 positions match TRBD1. The length of the CDR3 is 13 residues. Germline V gene sequence: CDR1 MNHEY, CDR2 SVGAGI. J gave up 9 bases and V 6 bases, and 9 bases lay outside the gene matches. The CDR3 reads CASRGTGFTRQYF. CDR3 coding DNA: TGTGCCAGCAGAGGGACAGGGTTTACCAGGCAGTACTTC.

V and J are TRBV3-1 (or the pseudogene TRBV3-2) and TRBJ1-2; TRBD1 might be the D (6 bases). Germline V CDR1 and CDR2: LGHDT, YNNKEL (reference sequence). The length of the CDR3 is 14 residues. Trimming left V 0 bases short and J 4 bases short, with 9 bases between. For the CDR3, the DNA is TGTGCCAGCAGCCAAGAAGCGGACAGCTATGGCTACACCTTC. Translation: CASSQEADSYGYTF.

This sequence joins TRBV18 and TRBJ1-5; D ambiguous. V shed 3 bases and J shed 3 bases, with 6 bases lying between them. Germline loops: CDR1 KGHSH, CDR2 LQKENI. The CDR3 spans 13 residues. CDR3 sequence (DNA): TGTGCCAGCTCACCCCAGTCCAATCAGCCCCAGCATTTT. Translation: CASSPQSNQPQHF. The full variable domain, with the rest looked up from reference TRBV18 and TRBJ1-5, is NAGVMQNPRHLVRRRGQEARLRCSPMKGHSHVYWYRQLPEEGLKFMVYLQKENIIDESGMPKERFSAEFPKEGPSILRIQQVVRGDSAAYFCASSPQSNQPQHFGDGTRLSIL.

V usage is TRBV5-6 and J usage is TRBJ2-7; perhaps TRBD2 as D (6 bases). CDR1 is SGHDT, CDR2 YYEEEE, per germline. V was shortened by 0 bases and J by 5 bases, with 15 bases between the two germline ends. The CDR3 extends over 15 amino acids. The DNA for the CDR3 is TGTGCCAGCAGCTTGGTTAGCGGCAGGGTCCACGAGCAGTACTTC. This encodes CASSLVSGRVHEQYF.

The V call is TRBV6-6, the J call TRBJ2-6; weak D call: TRBD1 (6 bases). V was shortened by 5 bases and J by 2 bases, with 16 bases between the two germline ends. The CDR3 totals 17 residues. Germline CDR1 MNHNY, CDR2 SVGAGI (reference sequence). This chain's CDR3 is CASSLRQDSAGANVLTF. For the CDR3, the DNA is TGTGCCAGCAGTCTACGACAGGATTCGGCTGGGGCCAACGTCCTGACTTTC.

CDR3 loop: CASSSRTGANEQFF. In DNA, the CDR3 is TGTGCCAGCAGTTCGCGGACTGGAGCCAATGAGCAGTTCTTC. This chain joins TRBV6-5 and TRBJ2-1, with D possibly TRBD2 on 5 matching bases. CDR1 is MNHEY, CDR2 SVGAGI, per germline. V was clipped by 4 bases and J by 6 bases, with 13 bases between them. The CDR3 extends over 14 amino acids.

The chain has TRBV6-6 and TRBJ1-5; 9 bases are a match to TRBD1. The ends lost 7 bases at V and 6 bases at J; junction bases unmatched: 10. The CDR3 runs 15 residues. Germline assignment: CDR1 MNHNY and CDR2 SVGAGI (reference sequence). The CDR3 DNA follows: TGTGCCAGCAACGGAGGGACAGGGAGGGGTCAGCCCCAGCATTTT. Residues: CASNGGTGRGQPQHF.

The rearrangement joins TRBV5-6 to TRBJ2-1; D may be TRBD2 (6 bases). The CDR3 covers 14 residues. Germline V gene data show CDR1 as SGHDT and CDR2 as YYEEEE. The V and J ends lost 4 bases and 6 bases respectively, with 14 bases between them. This chain's CDR3 is CASSRGLSSNEQFF. As DNA, the CDR3 is TGTGCCAGCAGCAGGGGACTTTCGAGCAATGAGCAGTTCTTC. The whole variable domain, filled in from reference TRBV5-6 and TRBJ2-1, reads DAGVTQSPTHLIKTRGQQVTLRCSPKSGHDTVSWYQQALGQGPQFIFQYYEEEERQRGNFPDRFSGHQFPNYSSELNVNALLLGDSALYLCASSRGLSSNEQFFGPGTRLTVL.

In its sample, this clone was seen once. V gene TRBV10-3 combines with J gene TRBJ1-2, with 8 nucleotides matching TRBD1. The CDR3 consists of 13 residues. Trimming cost V 6 bases and J 8 bases; bases outside gene matches: 8. Germline CDR1 is ENHRY and CDR2 is SYGVKD. The CDR3 sequence is CAISLDREQGYTF. The CDR3, as DNA: TGTGCCATCAGCCTGGACAGGGAGCAGGGCTACACCTTC.

The chain combines TRBV5-1 with TRBJ2-5; TRBD1 matches 7 bases. This CDR3 comprises 14 residues. The trim removed 3 bases at V and 3 bases at J, leaving 5 bases unmatched. The germline V gene has CDR1 SGHRS and CDR2 YFSETQ. The CDR3 region is CASSSATGEETQYF. The CDR3 DNA reads as TGCGCCAGCAGCTCGGCTACAGGGGAAGAGACCCAGTACTTC.

The V gene is TRBV19, the J gene TRBJ1-5; D perhaps matches TRBD1 (5 bases). Trimming stripped 3 bases from V and 7 bases from J, with 16 bases between. Germline CDR1 reads LNHDA; CDR2 reads SQIVND (reference sequence). The CDR3 runs 15 residues. The CDR3 bases are TGTGCCAGTAGTATTGGGTCCAGGGTGACGCAGCCCCAGCATTTT. It encodes CASSIGSRVTQPQHF.

The J gene is TRBJ2-3, the V gene TRBV27; possible D gene TRBD2, 5 bases. This CDR3 has 14 residues. The germline gives CDR1 MNHEY, CDR2 SMNVEV (reference sequence). Trimming removed 0 bases at V and 5 bases at J, with 9 bases between. The CDR3 loop reads CASSLSPAGDTQYF. CDR3 DNA sequence: TGTGCCAGCAGTTTATCGCCGGCGGGAGATACGCAGTATTTT.

V gene TRBV6-5 combines with J gene TRBJ2-2; D possibly corresponds to TRBD1 (6 bases). The germline V gene encodes CDR1 MNHEY and CDR2 SVGAGI. V was shortened by 6 bases and J by 4 bases, with 12 bases between the two germline ends. The CDR3 length is 14 residues. The CDR3 here is CASRGAGSTGELFF. The CDR3 nucleotides are TGTGCCAGCAGGGGGGCAGGGAGCACCGGGGAGCTGTTTTTT.

The genes are TRBV9 and TRBJ1-1; a possible D gene is TRBD1 (5 bases). The germline gives CDR1 SGDLS, CDR2 YYNGEE. V lost 6 bases and J lost 3, with 15 bases in between. The CDR3 has 14 residues. The CDR3 region is CASTAGLWDTEAFF. DNA for the CDR3: TGTGCCAGCACCGCAGGGTTATGGGACACTGAAGCTTTCTTT.

J is TRBJ1-2 and V is TRBV4-2, with TRBD1 identical over 8 bases. Germline assignment: CDR1 LGHNA and CDR2 YNFKEQ. The CDR3 consists of 14 residues. Trimming took 3 bases from V and 7 from J; bases not matched to a gene: 7. The CDR3: CASSHGQGAAGYTF. CDR3 nucleotides: TGTGCCAGCAGCCACGGACAGGGCGCTGCTGGCTACACCTTC.

This clone was counted once. This sequence joins TRBV2 and TRBJ1-1; D gene unclear. CDR1 and CDR2 (germline): SNHLY, FYNNEI. V lost 6 bases, J lost 4 bases, and 15 bases lay in between. This CDR3 spans 14 amino acids. CDR3 sequence (DNA): TGTGCCAGCAGCCGAGTCTTCGAACTCACTGAAGCTTTCTTT. It yields the protein CASSRVFELTEAFF.

The chain joins TRBV27 to TRBJ2-2; TRBD1 matches at 9 bases. V shed 6 bases, J shed 2 bases, and the junction held 7 bases outside the gene matches. The CDR3 is made up of 16 amino acids. The germline CDR1 and CDR2 sequences are MNHEY and SMNVEV (reference sequence). The CDR3: CASRPTGGRNTGELFF. DNA for the CDR3: TGTGCCAGCAGACCTACAGGGGGCCGAAACACCGGGGAGCTGTTTTTT.